What follows describes a single TCR beta chain. What it binds is unknown. Sequencing used immunoSEQ multiplex PCR; TCRdb keeps in-frame clones, though not all of them. The sample carries nearly 110,000 clones, about nine tenths recorded once. The entry originates in a study of T cell responses to AZD1222 COVID-19 vaccine. Findings and caveats of the study: Targets within unmutated variant regions were reportedly found for nearly half of spike-specific TCRs.

Trimming removed 1 base from V and 5 bases from J, with 12 bases in between. The germline gives CDR1 SGHNT, CDR2 YYREEE (reference sequence). The CDR3 extends over 15 amino acids. The chain couples TRBV5-4 to TRBJ2-2, with unresolved D. Sequenced material: peripheral blood, taken on day 0 of AZD1222 vaccination. The clonotype was recovered from an adult in good health. The DNA of the CDR3 is TGTGCCAGCAGCTTGTTATTAATGGGAACCGGGGAGCTGTTTTTT. Protein: CASSLLLMGTGELFF.